The 9 T cell receptor beta chains presented below share a single source sample, sequenced in a study of OX40 agonist ivuxolimab in advanced cancers. Some clones are missing from TCRdb's copy, which holds only in-frame ones; the method was immunoSEQ multiplex PCR. The sample yields around 44,000 clones, 87% seen once. The starting material was CD4+ or CD8+ T cells sorted from blood, obtained in a trial of the OX40 agonist ivuxolimab. These receptors originate from an adult with an advanced solid tumor such as melanoma, head and neck, liver or kidney cancer.

The V gene is TRBV7-2, the J gene TRBJ1-1; D ambiguous. Trimming pared 7 bases from V and 0 bases from J, leaving 12 bases between. Looked up from germline, CDR1 is SGHTA and CDR2 is FQGNSA. The CDR3 loop spans 14 amino acids. CDR3 amino acids: CASTSSPVNTEAFF. In DNA, the CDR3 is TGTGCCAGCACCTCATCTCCAGTGAACACTGAAGCTTTCTTT.

V gene TRBV19 combines with J gene TRBJ2-3; TRBD1 matches at 11 bases. V lost 3 bases to trimming and J lost 5 bases; unmatched junction nucleotides: 7. Germline loops: CDR1 LNHDA, CDR2 SQIVND (reference sequence). The CDR3 length is 16 residues. The CDR3 sequence is CASSIIGQGARDTQYF. The DNA for the CDR3 is TGTGCCAGTAGTATTATCGGACAGGGGGCCAGAGATACGCAGTATTTT.

The chain links TRBV19 to TRBJ2-7, with 9 bases fitting TRBD1. The CDR3 length is 16 residues. V lost 6 bases to trimming and J lost 4 bases; unmatched junction nucleotides: 13. The germline V gene encodes CDR1 LNHDA and CDR2 SQIVND (reference sequence). The CDR3 is CASRWGHGQGIYEQYF. The CDR3 nucleotides are TGTGCCAGTAGATGGGGGCACGGACAGGGGATTTACGAGCAGTACTTC.

This clone was seen a single time. V is TRBV6-1 and J is TRBJ2-7; D is unresolved. The ends were cut back, 5 bases at V and 3 bases at J, with 11 bases in the middle. CDR1 and CDR2 from the germline V gene are MNHNS and SASEGT. The CDR3 runs 13 residues. The CDR3 nucleotides are TGTGCCAGCAGTATCCTCAGAGTCTACGAGCAGTACTTC. This gives the protein CASSILRVYEQYF.

The gene calls are TRBV19 and TRBJ2-5; the match to TRBD1 covers 7 bases. J gave up 0 bases and V 6 bases, and 1 base lay outside the gene matches. CDR1 LNHDA and CDR2 SQIVND come from the germline V gene (reference sequence). CDR3 length: 13 amino acids. The CDR3 here is CASRTGNQETQYF. The DNA of the CDR3 is TGTGCCAGTAGGACAGGGAACCAAGAGACCCAGTACTTC.

V is TRBV11-2 and J is TRBJ2-5; D gene ambiguous. V shed 0 bases and J shed 7 bases, with 12 bases lying between them. CDR1 and CDR2 (germline): SGHAT, FQNNGV. CDR3 length: 14 residues. CDR3 in amino acids: CASSLDWGLGTQYF. The CDR3 DNA reads as TGTGCCAGCAGCTTAGATTGGGGTTTAGGGACCCAGTACTTC. The full variable domain, in which reference TRBV11-2 and TRBJ2-5 provide the parts outside the CDR3, is EAGVAQSPRYKIIEKRQSVAFWCNPISGHATLYWYQQILGQGPKLLIQFQNNGVVDDSQLPKDRFSAERLKGVDSTLKIQPAKLEDSAVYLCASSLDWGLGTQYFGPGTRLLVL.

The chain has TRBV15 and TRBJ2-6, with 7 positions matching TRBD2. V lost 4 bases to trimming and J lost 2 bases; unmatched junction nucleotides: 14. The CDR3 loop spans 19 amino acids. The germline V gene has CDR1 LNHNV and CDR2 YYDKDF (reference sequence). Here the CDR3 DNA reads TGTGCCACCAGCAAATTGGCCGGGACTATGATGGCTGGGGCCAACGTCCTGACTTTC. Encoded protein: CATSKLAGTMMAGANVLTF.

This clone was detected only once. V usage is TRBV4-2 and J usage is TRBJ2-1, with 8 bases matching TRBD1. The CDR3 covers 18 residues. The trim removed 2 bases at V and 4 bases at J, leaving 13 bases unmatched. The germline CDR1 and CDR2 sequences are LGHNA and YNFKEQ. Here the CDR3 DNA reads TGTGCCAGCAGCCAACCCCACACCCGACAGGGGCTATACAATGAGCAGTTCTTC. Its translation is CASSQPHTRQGLYNEQFF.

This clone was recorded once. The chain joins TRBV19 to TRBJ1-1; a weak D match, TRBD1 (5 bases). The CDR3 extends over 14 amino acids. With 1 base removed from V and 4 bases from J, the gap between germline ends came to 10 bases. The germline V gene encodes CDR1 LNHDA and CDR2 SQIVND (reference sequence). CDR3 loop: CASSIGGLSTEAFF. The DNA for the CDR3 is TGTGCCAGTAGTATAGGGGGCCTGAGCACTGAAGCTTTCTTT. The full variable domain, rest sourced from reference TRBV19 and TRBJ1-1, is DGGITQSPKYLFRKEGQNVTLSCEQNLNHDAMYWYRQDPGQGLRLIYYSQIVNDFQKGDIAEGYSVSREKKESFPLTVTSAQKNPTAFYLCASSIGGLSTEAFFGQGTRLTVV.